What follows are 21 T cell receptor beta chains derived from one specimen sequenced in a study of T cells in Graves' hyperthyroidism and ophthalmopathy. RNA transcripts were the template for amplifying TCR beta CDR3 regions. HTBI primers were the set used in a first-round RT-PCR of the TCR CDR3. In TCRdb, the multiplex PCR reads were re-called with MiXCR into one record per CDR3 protein. Here the sample spans 250,000 to 300,000 distinct CDR3 sequences, roughly a fifth being singletons. Sequencing used blood. The receptors were sampled from a man aged 45-60 years with Graves' ophthalmopathy.

This clonotype was found many times. CDR3 nucleotide sequence: TGCGCCAGCAGCAACTCTCAGGGGCTGATGACTGAAGCTTTCTTT. Encoded protein: CASSNSQGLMTEAFF. The chain is built from TRBV5-1 and TRBJ1-1, with a possible D match to TRBD1 (6 bases). The CDR3 extends over 15 amino acids. Between the trimmed V and J ends, which lost 4 bases and 5 bases, there was a span of 18 bases. Germline lookup yields CDR1 SGHRS and CDR2 YFSETQ.

This clonotype was found many times. V usage is TRBV5-1 and J usage is TRBJ1-1, with unresolved D. Germline V gene lookup returns CDR1 SGHRS and CDR2 YFSETQ. The CDR3 covers 14 residues. V was pared by 0 bases and J by 1 base, with 7 bases between. The CDR3 DNA follows: TGCGCCAGCAGCTTGGAACTGTCGAACACTGAAGCTTTCTTT. Encoded protein: CASSLELSNTEAFF.

This clonotype was seen a handful of times. V is TRBV5-4 and J is TRBJ1-2; the match to TRBD1 covers 7 bases. Looked up from germline, CDR1 is SGHNT and CDR2 is YYREEE (reference sequence). CDR3 length: 14 amino acids. The V and J ends lost 0 bases and 2 bases, in that order; junction bases with no gene match: 1. The CDR3: CASSLEQGNYGYTF. In DNA, the CDR3 is TGTGCCAGCAGCTTGGAACAGGGGAACTATGGCTACACCTTC.

This clonotype was seen repeatedly, ten times or more. The V and J genes are TRBV5-1 and TRBJ2-7; D is unresolved. Germline values: CDR1 SGHRS, CDR2 YFSETQ. The CDR3 loop spans 13 amino acids. Trimming stripped 0 bases from V and 7 bases from J, with 11 bases between. In DNA, the CDR3 is TGCGCCAGCAGCTTGGACAGTCGGTGGGAGCAGTACTTC. The encoded protein is CASSLDSRWEQYF.

Here the CDR3 DNA reads TGTGCCAGCAGTCGAGGACGTAATAGCAATCAGCCCCAGCATTTT. It specifies CASSRGRNSNQPQHF. The chain joins TRBV12-3 or TRBV12-4 to TRBJ1-5, with no clear D. V was shortened by 5 bases and J by 0 bases, with 11 bases between the two germline ends. The CDR3 has 15 amino acids.

This clonotype has just a few counts. The genes are TRBV12-3 or TRBV12-4 and TRBJ2-5; D may be TRBD1 (6 bases). Trimming cost V 2 bases and J 6 bases, with 13 bases left between them. There are 14 residues in the CDR3. CDR3 coding DNA: TGTGCCAGCAGTTTAACCAGGGGTCGGCAGACCCAGTACTTC. The encoded protein is CASSLTRGRQTQYF.

The sample holds many counts of this clonotype. The chain employs TRBV9 and TRBJ2-3; 9 nucleotides agree with TRBD2. There are 15 residues in the CDR3. CDR1 and CDR2 from the germline V gene are SGDLS and YYNGEE. Trimming at V came to 2 bases and at J to 0 bases, leaving 1 base not matched to a gene. DNA for the CDR3: TGTGCCAGCAGCGTTAGCGGGGGTAGCACAGATACGCAGTATTTT. As protein: CASSVSGGSTDTQYF.

The rearrangement uses TRBV28 and TRBJ2-3; TRBD1 agrees at 7 bases. Per germline, CDR1 MDHEN and CDR2 SYDVKM. V trimming: 2 bases; J trimming: 1 base; junction bases outside the gene matches: 9. The CDR3 spans 17 residues. CDR3 nucleotide sequence: TGTGCCAGCAGTTTAGGAGACAGGGCGCGTGGCACAGATACGCAGTATTTT. Translated: CASSLGDRARGTDTQYF.

The CDR3 here is CASSVQAGVGGEQFF. The CDR3, as DNA: TGTGCCAGCAGCGTCCAAGCGGGAGTTGGAGGAGAGCAGTTCTTC. The J gene is TRBJ2-1, the V gene TRBV7-3; 8 bases fit TRBD2. CDR1 and CDR2 from the germline V gene are SGHTA and FQGTGA. V shed 5 bases and J 10 bases; nucleotides not matched to a gene: 13. The length of the CDR3 is 15 residues.

This clonotype occurred many times. The chain uses TRBV20-1 and TRBJ1-5, with D hard to call. Germline V gene sequence: CDR1 DFQATT, CDR2 SNEGSKA (reference sequence). Trimming stripped 3 bases from V and 2 bases from J, with 11 bases between. The CDR3 consists of 14 residues. The CDR3 protein is CSASPPGGNQPQHF. For the CDR3, the DNA is TGCAGTGCTAGTCCCCCAGGTGGCAATCAGCCCCAGCATTTT.

This sequence joins TRBV5-1 and TRBJ2-5; possible D gene TRBD2, 6 bases. Germline assignment: CDR1 SGHRS and CDR2 YFSETQ. This CDR3 is 14 amino acids long. The germline V and J ends were trimmed by 4 bases and 2 bases, with 12 bases remaining between them. The CDR3 DNA follows: TGCGCCAGCAGCCGACGGGACTCACAAGAGACCCAGTACTTC. Translation: CASSRRDSQETQYF. The full variable domain, with the rest looked up from reference TRBV5-1 and TRBJ2-5, is KAGVTQTPRYLIKTRGQQVTLSCSPISGHRSVSWYQQTPGQGLQFLFEYFSETQRNKGNFPGRFSGRQFSNSRSEMNVSTLELGDSALYLCASSRRDSQETQYFGPGTRLLVL.

This clonotype was picked up many times. The rearrangement joins TRBV20-1 to TRBJ1-1; 7 bases map to TRBD1. CDR1 DFQATT and CDR2 SNEGSKA come from the germline V gene (reference sequence). The CDR3 contains 13 residues. Unmatched junction bases numbered 10, after V lost 5 bases and J lost 7 bases. The CDR3, as DNA: TGCAGTGCTGAGCCTACAGGGGTCAATGAAGCTTTCTTT. It encodes CSAEPTGVNEAFF.

The chain combines TRBV7-3 with TRBJ1-6; weak D call: TRBD1 (6 bases). Per the germline V gene, CDR1 is SGHTA and CDR2 is FQGTGA. The CDR3 has 14 amino acids. V dropped 3 bases and J dropped 8 bases, with 11 bases sitting between them. DNA of the CDR3: TGTGCCAGCAGCTTCAGGGGTACGGATTCACCCCTCCACTTT. Amino acid sequence: CASSFRGTDSPLHF.

This clonotype was counted only a few times. The V gene is TRBV5-1, the J gene TRBJ2-7, with 12 bases aligning to TRBD2. CDR3 length equals 16 residues. The V gene end was trimmed by 4 bases and the J gene end by 3 bases; junction bases not matched to a gene: 8. The germline V gene has CDR1 SGHRS and CDR2 YFSETQ. This chain's CDR3 is CASSLRLAGESYEQYF. The DNA of the CDR3 is TGCGCCAGCAGCCTCCGACTAGCGGGAGAGAGCTACGAGCAGTACTTC.

This clonotype was recorded at least ten times. The genes are TRBV2 and TRBJ2-3; D unresolved. Germline V CDR1 and CDR2: SNHLY, FYNNEI. The CDR3 contains 15 residues. V dropped 7 bases and J dropped 4 bases, with 18 bases sitting between them. DNA of the CDR3: TGTGCCAGCAATTTCAATTACCGGGTTCCAGATACGCAGTATTTT. Protein sequence: CASNFNYRVPDTQYF.

Ten or more counts support this clonotype. This chain connects TRBV27 to TRBJ1-5; unclear D gene. Germline values: CDR1 MNHEY, CDR2 SMNVEV (reference sequence). The V end lost 0 bases, the J end lost 4 bases, and 13 bases lay between the germline ends. CDR3 size: 16 residues. The DNA of the CDR3 is TGTGCCAGCAGTTTATCTCGGGGAAATAAGAATCAGCCCCAGCATTTT. Translating it yields CASSLSRGNKNQPQHF.

This clonotype was observed at least ten times. This sequence joins TRBV20-1 and TRBJ1-1; 7 bases map to TRBD1. CDR1 is DFQATT and CDR2 is SNEGSKA in the germline V gene (reference sequence). CDR3 length: 14 residues. J gave up 2 bases and V 3 bases, and 6 bases lay outside the gene matches. The CDR3 is CSARLTGRNTEAFF. In nucleotides, the CDR3 is TGCAGTGCTAGGTTGACAGGGCGAAACACTGAAGCTTTCTTT.

This clonotype showed up just a few times. V is TRBV10-1 and J is TRBJ1-5; the D gene is possibly TRBD1 (5 bases). The CDR3 runs to 13 residues. Deletions cut 1 base from V and 7 bases from J, with 8 bases between. CDR1 and CDR2 (germline): WNHNN, SYGVQD (reference sequence). For the CDR3, the DNA is TGCGCCAGCAGTGAGTACGGGGACCAGCCCCAGCATTTT. Its protein product is CASSEYGDQPQHF.

This clonotype has a count of ten or more. The chain links TRBV5-6 to TRBJ2-5; 8 positions match TRBD2. CDR1 SGHDT and CDR2 YYEEEE come from the germline V gene. The CDR3 sequence is 15 residues long. The V segment lost 0 bases and the J segment 4 bases; nucleotides outside the gene matches: 5. CDR3 in amino acids: CASSLGTGGSETQYF. DNA of the CDR3: TGTGCCAGCAGCTTGGGCACGGGAGGGTCAGAGACCCAGTACTTC. Full variable domain (outside the CDR3, taken from reference TRBV5-6 and TRBJ2-5): DAGVTQSPTHLIKTRGQQVTLRCSPKSGHDTVSWYQQALGQGPQFIFQYYEEEERQRGNFPDRFSGHQFPNYSSELNVNALLLGDSALYLCASSLGTGGSETQYFGPGTRLLVL.

The CDR3 DNA sequence: TGCGCCAGCAGCGGGGGGACAGTTGAAAAACTGTTTTTT. This translates into CASSGGTVEKLFF. The rearrangement uses TRBV5-1 and TRBJ1-4; 7 bases are shared with TRBD1. V shed 4 bases and J 7 bases; nucleotides not matched to a gene: 4. Germline lookup yields CDR1 SGHRS and CDR2 YFSETQ. The CDR3 is 13 residues long.

This chain joins TRBV5-1 and TRBJ2-5; 11 nucleotides match TRBD2. J gave up 4 bases and V 4 bases, and 12 bases lay outside the gene matches. Germline CDR1 reads SGHRS; CDR2 reads YFSETQ. The length of the CDR3 is 17 residues. This chain's CDR3 is CASSATGLAGTIETQYF. The CDR3 DNA is TGCGCCAGCAGCGCCACAGGACTAGCGGGCACGATAGAGACCCAGTACTTC.